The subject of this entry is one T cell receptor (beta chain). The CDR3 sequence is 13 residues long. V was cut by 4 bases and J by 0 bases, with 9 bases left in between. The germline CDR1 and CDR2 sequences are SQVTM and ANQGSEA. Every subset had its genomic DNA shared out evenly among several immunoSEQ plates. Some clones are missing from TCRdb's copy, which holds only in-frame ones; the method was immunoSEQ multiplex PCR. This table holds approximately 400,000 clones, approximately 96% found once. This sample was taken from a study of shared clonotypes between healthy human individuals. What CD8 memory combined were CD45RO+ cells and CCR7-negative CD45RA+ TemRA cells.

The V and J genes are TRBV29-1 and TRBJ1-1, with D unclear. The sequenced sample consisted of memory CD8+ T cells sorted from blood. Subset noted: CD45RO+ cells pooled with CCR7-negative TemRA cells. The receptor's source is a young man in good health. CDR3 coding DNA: TGCAGCGTTGGCGGGGTTATGAACACTGAAGCTTTCTTT. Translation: CSVGGVMNTEAFF. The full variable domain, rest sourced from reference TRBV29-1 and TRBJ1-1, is SAVISQKPSRDICQRGTSLTIQCQVDSQVTMMFWYRQQPGQSLTLIATANQGSEATYESGFVIDKFPISRPNLTFSTLTVSNMSPEDSSIYLCSVGGVMNTEAFFGQGTRLTVV.